The clone carrying this T cell receptor (beta chain) appeared many times. Its antigen is unidentified. This specimen belongs to a study of regulatory T cells in long-lasting Graves disease. Study findings and constraints: Newly diagnosed disease favored TRBV20-1 and TRBJ2-1 over persistent disease.

The length of the CDR3 is 14 residues. The V gene's germline CDR1 is MDHEN and CDR2 SYDVKM. With 3 bases removed from V and 4 bases from J, the gap between germline ends came to 12 bases. CDR3 regions were amplified by Arm-PCR using iRepertoire HTBI primers to build TCR beta libraries. Original processing notes: Identification of gene segments yielded some 60 TRBV and 13 to 15 TRBJ across samples. TCRdb reprocessed the multiplex PCR reads with MiXCR, giving one entry per CDR3 protein. What appears here as the V and J calls and clone size reflects TCRdb's work, not the paper's. The sample gives 500,000 to 700,000 distinct CDR3 sequences, 30% of which show up once; 35% to 55% is in the top ten. Time point defined: persistent/refractory GD, antithyroid drugs over 5 years with positive TRAb. Extracted PBMC RNA gave rise to the TCR library.

The V and J genes are TRBV28 and TRBJ1-2; D perhaps matches TRBD1 (6 bases). This TCR was sampled from a female donor with Graves disease. Sequencing used peripheral blood mononuclear cells (PBMCs), obtained when the disease was refractory, from a patient treated with antithyroid drugs. The CDR3 protein is CASSLGRGVYGYTF. CDR3 DNA sequence: TGTGCCAGCAGTTTGGGCAGGGGAGTCTATGGCTACACCTTC.